The next 30 T cell receptor beta chains were all read from a single sample in a study of PD-L1 blockade in urothelial cancer. Assay: immunoSEQ multiplex PCR; the TCRdb copy retains only in-frame clones and omits some. This table holds about 45,000 clones, roughly 90% found once. Time point indicated: pretreatment peripheral blood. The sequences come from PBMCs, collected around atezolizumab (anti-PD-L1) treatment. These receptors were collected from a donor at least 40 years old with urothelial cancer.

This chain connects TRBV6-6 to TRBJ1-1, with TRBD1 as a possible D gene (5 bases). CDR3 length equals 11 residues. Between the trimmed V and J ends, which lost 7 bases and 11 bases, there was a span of 14 bases. Germline CDR1 MNHNY, CDR2 SVGAGI (reference sequence). The CDR3 DNA follows: TGTGCCAGCAATCAGGGAATGGGGGCTTTCTTT. This translates into CASNQGMGAFF.

The V and J genes are TRBV5-5 and TRBJ1-3; D remains unclear. The germline CDR1 and CDR2 sequences are SGHKS and YYEKEE (reference sequence). V lost 2 bases, J lost 1 base, and 7 bases lay in between. The CDR3 totals 14 residues. The CDR3 nucleotides are TGTGCCAGCAGCTTAGAACAGTCTGGAAACACCATATATTTT. It specifies CASSLEQSGNTIYF. Full variable domain (outside the CDR3, taken from reference TRBV5-5 and TRBJ1-3): DAGVTQSPTHLIKTRGQQVTLRCSPISGHKSVSWYQQVLGQGPQFIFQYYEKEERGRGNFPDRFSARQFPNYSSELNVNALLLGDSALYLCASSLEQSGNTIYFGEGSWLTVV.

This clone was recorded only once. V is TRBV11-2 and J is TRBJ1-3; the D gene is possibly TRBD1 (5 bases). The V and J ends lost 5 bases and 10 bases respectively, with 12 bases between them. This CDR3 is built from 12 residues. The germline V gene has CDR1 SGHAT and CDR2 FQNNGV. CDR3 in amino acids: CASSPPAGTIYF. CDR3 DNA sequence: TGTGCCAGCAGCCCTCCCGCAGGGACCATATATTTT.

This clone appeared a single time. This chain joins TRBV11-2 and TRBJ2-1; D is ambiguous. V lost 0 bases and J lost 6, with 9 bases in between. The CDR3 is 14 amino acids. Germline loops: CDR1 SGHAT, CDR2 FQNNGV. The CDR3 is CASSLDMAINEQFF. The CDR3 DNA reads as TGTGCCAGCAGCTTAGATATGGCCATCAATGAGCAGTTCTTC. The entire variable domain, with the rest obtained from reference TRBV11-2 and TRBJ2-1, is as follows: EAGVAQSPRYKIIEKRQSVAFWCNPISGHATLYWYQQILGQGPKLLIQFQNNGVVDDSQLPKDRFSAERLKGVDSTLKIQPAKLEDSAVYLCASSLDMAINEQFFGPGTRLTVL.

V and J are TRBV6-5 and TRBJ2-7, with D possibly TRBD1 on 5 matching bases. Trimming removed 7 bases at V and 7 bases at J, with 23 bases between. In germline, CDR1 is MNHEY, CDR2 SVGAGI. This CDR3 comprises 15 residues. CDR3 amino acids: CASTNGQGRGWEQYF. CDR3 sequence (DNA): TGTGCCAGCACCAATGGGCAGGGTAGAGGTTGGGAGCAGTACTTC.

This chain uses TRBV9 with TRBJ2-5; TRBD2 matches 7 bases. The trim removed 4 bases at V and 2 bases at J, leaving 8 bases unmatched. Germline V gene sequence: CDR1 SGDLS, CDR2 YYNGEE. The CDR3 is made up of 15 amino acids. CDR3 coding DNA: TGTGCCAGCAGCTCAGGGTGGGAGGGGCAAGAGACCCAGTACTTC. The encoded protein is CASSSGWEGQETQYF.

The V call is TRBV4-3, the J call TRBJ2-1; 7 nucleotides align to TRBD2. Germline V CDR1 and CDR2: LGHNA, YSLEER. V gave up 0 bases and J gave up 6 bases; unmatched junction bases: 11. The CDR3 consists of 17 residues. CDR3 in DNA: TGCGCCAGCAGCCAAGACGTGGGGAGGGTGCGGGCCAATGAGCAGTTCTTC. Amino acids: CASSQDVGRVRANEQFF.

The J gene is TRBJ2-6, the V gene TRBV28; D might be TRBD1 (5 bases). The CDR3 sequence is 15 residues long. Trimming left V 5 bases short and J 0 bases short, with 8 bases between. The germline V gene has CDR1 MDHEN and CDR2 SYDVKM. CDR3 loop: CASSPDSSGANVLTF. CDR3 bases: TGTGCCAGCAGTCCTGACAGCTCTGGGGCCAACGTCCTGACTTTC. Combining the CDR3 with reference TRBV28 and TRBJ2-6 gives the whole variable domain DVKVTQSSRYLVKRTGEKVFLECVQDMDHENMFWYRQDPGLGLRLIYFSYDVKMKEKGDIPEGYSVSREKKERFSLILESASTNQTSMYLCASSPDSSGANVLTFGAGSRLTVL.

The V and J genes are TRBV15 and TRBJ2-7; 8 nucleotides align to TRBD2. Looked up from germline, CDR1 is LNHNV and CDR2 is YYDKDF (reference sequence). V dropped 1 base and J dropped 4; count of bases not matched to a gene: 6. CDR3 length: 15 amino acids. The CDR3 reads CATSRGVPGGYEQYF. Here the CDR3 DNA reads TGTGCCACCAGCAGAGGGGTCCCGGGGGGGTACGAGCAGTACTTC. Drawing the rest from reference TRBV15 and TRBJ2-7, the complete variable domain is DAMVIQNPRYQVTQFGKPVTLSCSQTLNHNVMYWYQQKSSQAPKLLFHYYDKDFNNEADTPDNFQSRRPNTSFCFLDIRSPGLGDTAMYLCATSRGVPGGYEQYFGPGTRLTVT.

V and J are TRBV5-5 and TRBJ2-7; maybe TRBD1 (6 bases). The CDR3 spans 13 residues. The germline V gene encodes CDR1 SGHKS and CDR2 YYEKEE (reference sequence). The germline V and J ends were trimmed by 1 base and 7 bases, with 12 bases remaining between them. The CDR3 is CASSLQGSREQYF. CDR3 in DNA: TGTGCCAGCAGCTTGCAGGGGTCGCGGGAGCAGTACTTC.

The chain combines TRBV6-1 with TRBJ1-1, with D perhaps TRBD1 (5 bases). CDR1 and CDR2 from the germline V gene are MNHNS and SASEGT. The CDR3 consists of 13 residues. The V end was cut by 7 bases, the J end by 1 base, with 10 bases between. Here the CDR3 reads CASTGGWNTEAFF. DNA of the CDR3: TGTGCCAGCACGGGGGGGTGGAACACTGAAGCTTTCTTT.

V and J are TRBV7-2 and TRBJ1-1; maybe TRBD1 (6 bases). This CDR3 spans 15 amino acids. Germline CDR1 is SGHTA and CDR2 is FQGNSA. V lost 5 bases to trimming and J lost 0 bases, with 13 bases between them. The CDR3 reads CASSTWTALNTEAFF. CDR3 bases: TGTGCCAGCAGCACCTGGACAGCCCTGAACACTGAAGCTTTCTTT.

This rearrangement joins TRBV7-9 to TRBJ1-2, with 10 bases that match TRBD1. The CDR3 covers 13 residues. The V gene end was trimmed by 8 bases and the J gene end by 4 bases; junction bases not matched to a gene: 4. Germline V gene data show CDR1 as SEHNR and CDR2 as FQNEAQ (reference sequence). The CDR3 protein is CASGTGAPYGYTF. DNA of the CDR3: TGTGCCAGCGGGACAGGGGCCCCCTATGGCTACACCTTC. The complete variable domain, with remaining parts taken from reference TRBV7-9 and TRBJ1-2, reads DTGVSQNPRHKITKRGQNVTFRCDPISEHNRLYWYRQTLGQGPEFLTYFQNEAQLEKSRLLSDRFSAERPKGSFSTLEIQRTEQGDSAMYLCASGTGAPYGYTFGSGTRLTVV.

The CDR3 region is CASMRTGFDQPQHF. CDR3 in DNA: TGTGCCAGTATGCGGACAGGGTTCGACCAGCCCCAGCATTTT. The J gene is TRBJ1-5, the V gene TRBV19; 8 bases align to TRBD1. This CDR3 comprises 14 residues. Germline-derived CDR1 and CDR2 are LNHDA and SQIVND (reference sequence). The V gene end was trimmed by 7 bases and the J gene end by 7 bases; junction bases not matched to a gene: 9.

Concerning this clone: Relative to the germline gene, one junction end is altered; a read error may explain this. DNA for the CDR3: TGTGCTAGCAGCTTAGGGGTAGCGGGAGGAACCGGGGAGCTGTTTTTT. This codes for CASSLGVAGGTGELFF. The J gene is TRBJ2-2, the V gene TRBV7-7; 10 bases are shared with TRBD2. The CDR3 spans 16 residues. Germline CDR1 SSHAT, CDR2 FNYEAQ (reference sequence).

The J gene is TRBJ2-2, the V gene TRBV11-3, with D hard to call. This CDR3 has 13 residues. Germline V gene sequence: CDR1 SGHNT, CDR2 YENEEA. The V gene lost 7 bases and the J gene lost 6 bases, with 12 bases spanning the gap. As DNA, the CDR3 is TGTGCCAGCACCGCCTTGAGTTCCGGGGAGCTGTTTTTT. Translating gives CASTALSSGELFF.

This CDR3 is CASSHGQGGNTEAFF. CDR3 bases: TGTGCCAGCAGTCACGGACAGGGAGGGAACACTGAAGCTTTCTTT. The rearrangement links TRBV27 to TRBJ1-1, with 8 bases matching TRBD1. The CDR3 sequence is 15 residues long. J lost 1 base, V lost 5 bases, and 6 bases had no gene match. CDR1 and CDR2 (germline): MNHEY, SMNVEV (reference sequence).

This clone was counted a single time. V usage is TRBV6-1 and J usage is TRBJ2-7; D uncertain. Germline CDR1 and CDR2: MNHNS and SASEGT. Trimming left V 5 bases short and J 2 bases short, with 13 bases between. This CDR3 spans 14 amino acids. CDR3 nucleotide sequence: TGTGCCAGCAGTCCAAGAGCCACCCCCTACGAGCAGTACTTC. Translating it yields CASSPRATPYEQYF.

The chain couples TRBV7-2 to TRBJ2-1, with D uncertain. Per the germline V gene, CDR1 is SGHTA and CDR2 is FQGNSA. Trimming stripped 5 bases from V and 3 bases from J, with 8 bases between. The CDR3 runs to 13 residues. CDR3 nucleotide sequence: TGTGCCAGCAGCCCGAACTACTACAATGAGCAGTTCTTC. It translates to CASSPNYYNEQFF.

The chain is built from TRBV25-1 and TRBJ1-2, with D possibly matching TRBD1 (5 bases). This CDR3 is 14 amino acids long. Germline loops: CDR1 MGHDK, CDR2 SYGVNS. V shed 4 bases and J shed 5 bases, with 14 bases lying between them. Here the CDR3 reads CASSVGSGSYGYTF. In DNA form, the CDR3 reads TGTGCCAGCAGTGTTGGGTCAGGGTCATATGGCTACACCTTC.

The genes are TRBV19 and TRBJ2-1; 10 bases map to TRBD2. V lost 0 bases and J lost 13; bases outside the gene matches: 12. The CDR3 totals 16 residues. In germline, CDR1 is LNHDA, CDR2 SQIVND (reference sequence). The CDR3 nucleotides are TGTGCCAGTAGTATAGATCGGGCGTTAGCGGGAGGTTCTCAGTTCTTC. It codes for CASSIDRALAGGSQFF.

The rearrangement joins TRBV7-6 to TRBJ2-3, with TRBD2 identical over 10 bases. V shed 5 bases and J 0 bases; nucleotides not matched to a gene: 11. The CDR3 contains 18 residues. Germline V lookup: CDR1 SGHVS, CDR2 FNYEAQ. The CDR3 protein is CASSRIAGGGGSTDTQYF. CDR3 DNA sequence: TGTGCCAGCAGCCGGATAGCGGGAGGAGGGGGGAGCACAGATACGCAGTATTTT.

The J gene is TRBJ2-5, the V gene TRBV4-3; 13 nucleotides line up with TRBD2. CDR3 length: 19 residues. Germline V gene data show CDR1 as LGHNA and CDR2 as YSLEER. The J segment lost 7 bases and the V segment lost 4 bases, leaving 18 bases of the junction unmatched. CDR3 sequence: CASSRAVGTSGIPGWTQYF. The CDR3 DNA reads TGCGCCAGCAGCCGGGCGGTAGGGACTAGCGGGATCCCCGGGTGGACCCAGTACTTC.

This sequence joins TRBV11-1 and TRBJ2-5, with 9 bases that match TRBD2. This CDR3 contains 16 residues. With 5 bases clipped from V and 3 bases from J, the junction kept 10 bases outside the gene matches. CDR1 and CDR2 from the germline V gene are SGHAT and FQDESV (reference sequence). CDR3 DNA sequence: TGTGCCAGCAGCCAAACCGGGACTAGCAGAAAAGAGACCCAGTACTTC. It codes for CASSQTGTSRKETQYF.

This chain joins TRBV7-3 and TRBJ2-2, with 9 bases aligning to TRBD1. Germline CDR1 is SGHTA and CDR2 is FQGTGA. CDR3 size: 14 residues. J lost 7 bases, V lost 5 bases, and 5 bases had no gene match. The CDR3 region is CASSEQGAGGELFF. CDR3 nucleotide sequence: TGTGCCAGCAGCGAACAGGGGGCCGGCGGGGAGCTGTTTTTT.

This clone was seen more than once but under ten times. The V gene is TRBV4-2, the J gene TRBJ1-2; D is possibly TRBD1 (5 bases). CDR1 LGHNA and CDR2 YNFKEQ come from the germline V gene. CDR3 length: 14 amino acids. Trimming removed 1 base from V and 6 bases from J, with 12 bases in between. The DNA of the CDR3 is TGTGCCAGCAGCCAAGGGTCAGGGAGGGATGGCTACACCTTC. As protein: CASSQGSGRDGYTF.

V usage is TRBV30 and J usage is TRBJ2-1; D might be TRBD2 (7 bases). The germline CDR1 and CDR2 sequences are GTSNPN and SVGIG (reference sequence). V lost 0 bases, J lost 9 bases, and 12 bases lay in between. CDR3 length: 13 residues. CDR3 residues: CAWSVRGGGEQFF. The DNA for the CDR3 is TGTGCCTGGAGTGTACGGGGAGGGGGTGAGCAGTTCTTC.

The chain is built from TRBV9 and TRBJ1-1; tentatively, D is TRBD1 (5 bases). CDR3 length: 11 residues. Trimming left V 4 bases short and J 8 bases short, with 9 bases between. Germline V gene data show CDR1 as SGDLS and CDR2 as YYNGEE. The CDR3: CASSPREEAFF. DNA for the CDR3: TGTGCCAGCAGCCCCAGGGAAGAAGCTTTCTTT.

This clone was detected only once. Other DNA sequences within the sample encode an identical CDR3. V is TRBV4-1 and J is TRBJ2-7; perhaps TRBD1 as D (5 bases). V was clipped by 1 base and J by 4 bases, with 14 bases between them. Germline V gene lookup returns CDR1 MGHRA and CDR2 YSYEKL. The CDR3 runs to 15 residues. The CDR3 DNA follows: TGCGCCAGCAGCCAAGTCCGTCCAGGGCTTTACGAGCAGTACTTC. This translates into CASSQVRPGLYEQYF.

The J gene is TRBJ2-7, the V gene TRBV7-2, with TRBD1 matching 7 bases. The CDR3 contains 19 residues. Germline V CDR1 and CDR2: SGHTA, FQGNSA. Germline trimming cut 4 bases from V and 3 bases from J; bases unmatched to any gene: 21. CDR3 loop: CASSSVTYRTGDRDYEQYF. In nucleotides, the CDR3 is TGTGCCAGCAGCTCCGTAACCTATAGAACAGGGGACCGGGACTACGAGCAGTACTTC.